Presented here are 18 T cell receptor beta chains from one specimen sequenced in a study of Graves' ophthalmopathy and Graves' hyperthyroidism. Amplifying from RNA transcripts, the study obtained TCR beta CDR3 regions. The first-round RT-PCR employed HTBI primers together with the Qiagen OneStep RT-PCR kit. A multiplex PCR was then performed as the second round. TCRdb reprocessed the multiplex PCR reads via MiXCR and lists one record per CDR3 protein. Of approximately 460,000 distinct CDR3 sequences in the sample, 14% are singletons; the top ten hold about a tenth. Sequencing was done on a sample of blood. The receptors were gathered from a woman aged 30 to 39 with Graves' ophthalmopathy.

V and J are TRBV30 and TRBJ2-2; perhaps TRBD2 as D (10 bases). The V and J ends lost 8 bases and 8 bases respectively, with 24 bases between them. This CDR3 region has 15 residues. From germline, CDR1 is GTSNPN and CDR2 SVGIG (reference sequence). As DNA, the CDR3 is TGTGCCCTACAGGGGGCTAGCGGGAGTTGGGGGGAGCTGTTTTTT. Amino acids: CALQGASGSWGELFF.

This clonotype was seen at least ten times. The CDR3 nucleotides read TGTGCCAGCAGTCAAGACCAGGGGGATGGCTATGGCTACACCTTC. It encodes CASSQDQGDGYGYTF. The chain has TRBV6-1 and TRBJ1-2, with 7 positions matching TRBD1. The CDR3 totals 15 residues. V lost 5 bases to trimming and J lost 4 bases; unmatched junction nucleotides: 10. CDR1 and CDR2 from the germline V gene are MNHNS and SASEGT.

In this sample, this clonotype turned up many times. The DNA of the CDR3 is TGTGCCAGCAGTTACTTGCCGACAGGAGCCTACGAGCAGTACTTC. Translation: CASSYLPTGAYEQYF. This chain links TRBV6-5 with TRBJ2-7, with D maybe TRBD1 (6 bases). V lost 1 base and J 2 bases, leaving 12 bases between the germline ends. The germline gives CDR1 MNHEY, CDR2 SVGAGI. The CDR3 runs to 15 residues.

As to this clonotype: Relative to the germline gene, one junction end is altered; a read error may explain this. This sequence joins TRBV7-9 and TRBJ2-5; 9 bases match TRBD1. The germline gives CDR1 SEHNR, CDR2 FQNEAQ (reference sequence). This CDR3 is 15 amino acids long. This CDR3 reads CASSSRTGVIETKYF. The CDR3 DNA reads TGTGCCAGCAGCTCCCGGACAGGGGTCATAGAGACCAAGTACTTC.

This clonotype was seen repeatedly, ten times or more. This chain uses TRBV4-1 with TRBJ1-2; D remains unclear. This CDR3 has 15 amino acids. Germline V CDR1 and CDR2: MGHRA, YSYEKL. Trimming took off 0 bases at V and 3 bases at J, with 11 bases between the two ends. The CDR3 bases are TGCGCCAGCAGCCAAGAGCCGGGATTAGACTATGGCTACACCTTC. Its translation is CASSQEPGLDYGYTF.

This clonotype was recorded many times. The chain has TRBV19 and TRBJ1-1; a possible D gene is TRBD1 (5 bases). The CDR3 covers 12 residues. The germline V gene has CDR1 LNHDA and CDR2 SQIVND (reference sequence). Between the trimmed V and J ends, which lost 3 bases and 7 bases, there was a span of 9 bases. DNA for the CDR3: TGTGCCAGTAGTATCCGCGACAGTGAAGCTTTCTTT. It specifies CASSIRDSEAFF.

The table lists this clonotype with many counts. The rearrangement joins TRBV5-5 to TRBJ1-1; no clear D. The CDR3 sequence is 14 residues long. Germline CDR1 and CDR2: SGHKS and YYEKEE (reference sequence). The V end lost 1 base, the J end lost 4 bases, and 11 bases lay between the germline ends. The CDR3 region is CASSLPIGPTEAFF. The CDR3 DNA sequence: TGTGCCAGCAGCTTGCCGATAGGACCCACTGAAGCTTTCTTT. Together with reference TRBV5-5 and TRBJ1-1, the CDR3 gives the full variable domain: DAGVTQSPTHLIKTRGQQVTLRCSPISGHKSVSWYQQVLGQGPQFIFQYYEKEERGRGNFPDRFSARQFPNYSSELNVNALLLGDSALYLCASSLPIGPTEAFFGQGTRLTVV.

Ten or more counts support this clonotype. The V call is TRBV7-9, the J call TRBJ2-2; D is uncertain. CDR3 length: 11 residues. Between the trimmed V and J ends, which lost 8 bases and 6 bases, there was a span of 7 bases. CDR1 and CDR2 from the germline V gene are SEHNR and FQNEAQ (reference sequence). This CDR3 reads CASLLPGELFF. The CDR3, as DNA: TGTGCCAGCCTGTTACCCGGGGAGCTGTTTTTT.

This clonotype occurred many times. The rearrangement links TRBV4-2 to TRBJ2-5, with D possibly called TRBD1 or TRBD2 (5 bases each). CDR1 and CDR2 from the germline V gene are LGHNA and YNFKEQ. The CDR3 length is 14 residues. Trimming shortened V by 3 bases and J by 9 bases, and 17 bases separated the two germline ends. The CDR3 sequence: CASSQSGTDSPQYF. The CDR3 region has the DNA TGTGCCAGCAGCCAGTCCGGGACGGACTCTCCCCAGTACTTC.

In its sample, this clonotype was seen many times. The chain has TRBV12-3 or TRBV12-4 and TRBJ1-1, with D perhaps matching TRBD1 (5 bases). Trimming cost V 6 bases and J 4 bases, with 12 bases left between them. This CDR3 has 13 amino acids. CDR3 region: CASSSQELTEAFF. CDR3 coding DNA: TGTGCCAGCAGCTCACAGGAACTCACTGAAGCTTTCTTT.

This clonotype showed up many times. This chain uses TRBV5-4 with TRBJ2-7; possibly TRBD1 or TRBD2 for D (5 bases each). The length of the CDR3 is 13 residues. Germline values: CDR1 SGHNT, CDR2 YYREEE (reference sequence). The ends were cut back, 1 base at V and 6 bases at J, with 11 bases in the middle. CDR3 nucleotide sequence: TGTGCCAGCAGCTTGAGAGGGGTGGGCGAGCAGTACTTC. Translation gives CASSLRGVGEQYF.

This clonotype was found many times. This chain uses TRBV5-6 with TRBJ2-7; D gene unclear. This CDR3 spans 14 amino acids. Trimming took 1 base from V and 3 from J, leaving 11 bases between them. Looked up from germline, CDR1 is SGHDT and CDR2 is YYEEEE. The CDR3 reads CASSLYGVYYEQYF. In nucleotides, the CDR3 is TGTGCCAGCAGCTTGTATGGGGTTTACTACGAGCAGTACTTC.

This clonotype was seen repeatedly, ten times or more. The chain employs TRBV6-1 and TRBJ2-7; TRBD2 aligns across 11 bases. The junction had 7 bases not matched to a gene; V was cut back by 6 bases and J by 0 bases. The CDR3 consists of 16 residues. The germline gives CDR1 MNHNS, CDR2 SASEGT. The CDR3 is CASRPPTSGSSYEQYF. The CDR3 nucleotides are TGTGCCAGCAGACCCCCTACTAGCGGGAGCTCCTACGAGCAGTACTTC.

This clonotype was observed a few times. The chain uses TRBV6-2 or TRBV6-3 and TRBJ1-5, with D hard to call. The CDR3 has 15 amino acids. V lost 2 bases and J lost 2, with 10 bases in between. Per germline, CDR1 MNHEY and CDR2 SVGEGT. The CDR3, as DNA: TGTGCCAGCAGTTACGAAGGGTGGCGCAATCAGCCCCAGCATTTT. Its protein is CASSYEGWRNQPQHF.

The sample holds many counts of this clonotype. The chain is built from TRBV25-1 and TRBJ2-5; TRBD1 agrees at 10 bases. Per the germline V gene, CDR1 is MGHDK and CDR2 is SYGVNS. With 5 bases clipped from V and 5 bases from J, the junction kept 8 bases outside the gene matches. The CDR3 loop spans 15 amino acids. CDR3 amino acids: CASSRRQGAAETQYF. DNA of the CDR3: TGTGCCAGCAGTCGGAGACAGGGGGCGGCGGAGACCCAGTACTTC.

This clonotype was counted at least ten times. CDR3 sequence (DNA): TGCAGCGTTCTAATAGCTAACTATGGCTACACCTTC. This encodes CSVLIANYGYTF. V is TRBV29-1 and J is TRBJ1-2, with unresolved D. V gave up 5 bases and J gave up 0 bases, with 7 bases separating them. The CDR3 runs 12 residues. The germline V gene encodes CDR1 SQVTM and CDR2 ANQGSEA.

This clonotype showed up many times. This rearrangement joins TRBV5-1 to TRBJ2-7; 14 bases map to TRBD2. This CDR3 spans 18 amino acids. The trim removed 5 bases at V and 4 bases at J, leaving 14 bases unmatched. Germline CDR1 reads SGHRS; CDR2 reads YFSETQ. CDR3 loop: CASSYDESGTSGSYEQYF. As DNA, the CDR3 is TGCGCCAGCAGTTACGATGAGAGCGGGACTAGCGGGAGTTACGAGCAGTACTTC.

This clonotype came up many times. The V and J genes are TRBV6-1 and TRBJ1-1; the match to TRBD1 covers 9 bases. The length of the CDR3 is 13 residues. With 6 bases clipped from V and 3 bases from J, the junction kept 2 bases outside the gene matches. Germline V gene data show CDR1 as MNHNS and CDR2 as SASEGT. CDR3 loop: CASRRTGDTEAFF. CDR3 DNA sequence: TGTGCCAGCAGGAGGACAGGGGACACTGAAGCTTTCTTT.